Each of the 20 T cell receptor beta chains below was sequenced from the same sample in a study of PD-1 blockade in classical Hodgkin lymphoma. TCRdb keeps only in-frame clones here, not all; method: immunoSEQ multiplex PCR. The repertoire consists of around 46,000 clones, with less than 85% occurring once and the leading ten covering around 20%. Each of the patients experienced relapse following autologous stem cell transplantation, and their brentuximab vedotin exposure differed. The sequenced sample was peripheral blood mononuclear cells (PBMCs), obtained before the second cycle of nivolumab. The receptor set was obtained from a human donor with classical Hodgkin lymphoma.

This chain uses TRBV6-6 with TRBJ1-2; 9 bases fit TRBD1. Trimming took 6 bases from V and 7 from J; bases not matched to a gene: 9. The CDR3 totals 14 residues. Germline loops: CDR1 MNHNY, CDR2 SVGAGI (reference sequence). CDR3 sequence: CASRNTGGQGGYTF. DNA of the CDR3: TGTGCCAGCAGAAACACAGGGGGCCAGGGTGGCTACACCTTC.

CDR3 amino acids: CASRLGQGDTEAFF. DNA of the CDR3: TGTGCCAGCAGACTAGGACAGGGGGACACTGAAGCTTTCTTT. The genes are TRBV6-1 and TRBJ1-1; TRBD1 matches at 10 bases. There are 14 residues in the CDR3. Germline CDR1 MNHNS, CDR2 SASEGT. V gave up 6 bases and J gave up 3 bases; unmatched junction bases: 4.

The V call is TRBV2, the J call TRBJ2-2, with 7 bases matching TRBD1. This CDR3 spans 17 amino acids. The junction had 9 bases not matched to a gene; V was cut back by 5 bases and J by 0 bases. CDR1 is SNHLY, CDR2 FYNNEI, per germline. CDR3 protein: CASSTPRTGPNTGELFF. CDR3 nucleotide sequence: TGTGCCAGCAGTACCCCCCGGACAGGACCGAACACCGGGGAGCTGTTTTTT.

The chain links TRBV5-1 to TRBJ2-3; 9 positions agree with TRBD2. Germline CDR1 and CDR2: SGHRS and YFSETQ. The V and J ends lost 4 bases and 4 bases, in that order; junction bases with no gene match: 7. CDR3 length: 15 residues. The CDR3 DNA follows: TGCGCCAGCAGCCCCAGGGCGGGGGGGGCAGATACGCAGTATTTT. Its translation is CASSPRAGGADTQYF.

This chain uses TRBV6-1 with TRBJ2-2; 7 nucleotides line up with TRBD2. CDR1 and CDR2 from the germline V gene are MNHNS and SASEGT. The CDR3 consists of 15 residues. V shed 1 base, J shed 6 bases, and the junction held 5 bases outside the gene matches. The CDR3 here is CASSEGRGRSGELFF. The CDR3 nucleotides read TGTGCCAGCAGTGAAGGGCGGGGGAGATCCGGGGAGCTGTTTTTT.

J is TRBJ1-5 and V is TRBV6-1, with D unclear. V was trimmed by 0 bases and J by 7 bases, leaving 10 bases between them. The germline gives CDR1 MNHNS, CDR2 SASEGT. The CDR3 consists of 14 residues. For the CDR3, the DNA is TGTGCCAGCAGTGAAGCGGCAGATCCCCAGCCCCAGCATTTT. The encoded protein is CASSEAADPQPQHF.

The V call is TRBV7-2, the J call TRBJ2-1, with 16 bases matching TRBD2. CDR1 and CDR2 from the germline V gene are SGHTA and FQGNSA. CDR3 size: 18 residues. J lost 8 bases, V lost 2 bases, and 9 bases had no gene match. CDR3 loop: CASSLLGTSGGAIHEQFF. As DNA, the CDR3 is TGTGCCAGCAGCTTACTCGGGACTAGCGGGGGGGCCATACATGAGCAGTTCTTC.

The rearrangement uses TRBV18 and TRBJ1-6, with D perhaps TRBD1 (5 bases). With 2 bases removed from V and 7 bases from J, the gap between germline ends came to 15 bases. The CDR3 consists of 16 residues. Germline loops: CDR1 KGHSH, CDR2 LQKENI. The CDR3 here is CASSPTLRDGNSPLHF. The DNA for the CDR3 is TGTGCCAGCTCACCAACTCTCCGGGACGGGAATTCACCCCTCCACTTT. Supplemented by reference TRBV18 and TRBJ1-6, the full variable domain reads NAGVMQNPRHLVRRRGQEARLRCSPMKGHSHVYWYRQLPEEGLKFMVYLQKENIIDESGMPKERFSAEFPKEGPSILRIQQVVRGDSAAYFCASSPTLRDGNSPLHFGNGTRLTVT.

The chain links TRBV27 to TRBJ2-6; 7 bases map to TRBD1. The CDR3 has 16 amino acids. J gave up 4 bases and V 8 bases, and 11 bases lay outside the gene matches. Germline lookup yields CDR1 MNHEY and CDR2 SMNVEV (reference sequence). CDR3 sequence: CASLGGEGAGANVLTF. DNA of the CDR3: TGTGCCAGCCTAGGGGGCGAGGGGGCCGGGGCCAACGTCCTGACTTTC.

This clone was counted once. The V call is TRBV9, the J call TRBJ2-3, with 9 bases fitting TRBD2. This CDR3 has 17 residues. CDR1 is SGDLS and CDR2 is YYNGEE in the germline V gene. J gave up 5 bases and V 0 bases, and 10 bases lay outside the gene matches. The CDR3 coding sequence is TGTGCCAGCAGCGTAGTAGGAATAGCGGGAGAGGGAGATACGCAGTATTTT. Protein: CASSVVGIAGEGDTQYF.

V is TRBV6-1 and J is TRBJ1-1; D ambiguous. The CDR3 contains 13 residues. The V gene lost 5 bases and the J gene lost 3 bases, with 10 bases spanning the gap. Germline lookup yields CDR1 MNHNS and CDR2 SASEGT. CDR3 region: CASSLGGDTEAFF. For the CDR3, the DNA is TGTGCCAGCAGTTTGGGCGGGGACACTGAAGCTTTCTTT.

Only a few counts were recorded for this clone. The CDR3 sequence is CASSVAGRGGTDTQYF. The CDR3 bases are TGTGCCAGCAGCGTAGCGGGGCGGGGCGGTACAGATACGCAGTATTTT. The V call is TRBV9, the J call TRBJ2-3; a weak D match, TRBD2 (6 bases). V shed 0 bases and J shed 3 bases, with 14 bases lying between them. Germline V gene sequence: CDR1 SGDLS, CDR2 YYNGEE. CDR3 length equals 16 residues.

The V call is TRBV5-1, the J call TRBJ2-6; D uncertain. The CDR3 runs to 16 residues. Trimming stripped 4 bases from V and 2 bases from J, with 13 bases between. In germline, CDR1 is SGHRS, CDR2 YFSETQ. The CDR3 DNA follows: TGCGCCAGCAGCCATGATCTATTGACTGGGGCCAACGTCCTGACTTTC. Protein: CASSHDLLTGANVLTF.

V usage is TRBV11-1 and J usage is TRBJ1-1; D is undetermined. Germline-derived CDR1 and CDR2 are SGHAT and FQDESV (reference sequence). Between the trimmed V and J ends, which lost 6 bases and 1 base, there was a span of 6 bases. This CDR3 has 12 amino acids. The CDR3: CASRQPNTEAFF. The CDR3 DNA reads as TGTGCCAGCAGACAGCCGAACACTGAAGCTTTCTTT.

This clone was seen once. V gene TRBV6-1 combines with J gene TRBJ2-3; D is undetermined. Germline loops: CDR1 MNHNS, CDR2 SASEGT. The CDR3 loop spans 12 amino acids. V was shortened by 2 bases and J by 6 bases, with 6 bases between the two germline ends. The CDR3 coding sequence is TGTGCCAGCAGTGAATTGAGGGATACGCAGTATTTT. It codes for CASSELRDTQYF.

V gene TRBV18 combines with J gene TRBJ2-7, with D possibly being TRBD1 or TRBD2 (5 bases each). This CDR3 is built from 14 residues. V was trimmed by 3 bases and J by 3 bases, leaving 12 bases between them. In germline, CDR1 is KGHSH, CDR2 LQKENI. The CDR3 coding sequence is TGTGCCAGCTCACCGGGGACCGTTAACTACGAGCAGTACTTC. Translation gives CASSPGTVNYEQYF.

The rearrangement uses TRBV4-3 and TRBJ1-6; TRBD1 aligns across 8 bases. Germline CDR1 reads LGHNA; CDR2 reads YSLEER. This CDR3 has 17 amino acids. V was pared by 4 bases and J by 0 bases, with 5 bases of the junction left unmatched. CDR3 loop: CASSLRTGSSYNSPLHF. The DNA for the CDR3 is TGCGCCAGCAGCCTCCGGACAGGGAGCTCCTATAATTCACCCCTCCACTTT.

The V gene is TRBV5-1, the J gene TRBJ2-3; TRBD2 is a possible D gene (6 bases). The CDR3 sequence is 13 residues long. Trimming left V 6 bases short and J 6 bases short, with 14 bases between. Germline CDR1 and CDR2: SGHRS and YFSETQ. CDR3 in DNA: TGCGCCAGCACCGTTAGCGGAGGGGATACGCAGTATTTT. This codes for CASTVSGGDTQYF.

This clone was recorded many times. This chain links TRBV7-3 with TRBJ2-1, with TRBD2 matching 9 bases. The germline CDR1 and CDR2 sequences are SGHTA and FQGTGA. This CDR3 is built from 15 residues. V gave up 6 bases and J gave up 2 bases; unmatched junction bases: 5. CDR3 sequence: CASRRAGGAYNEQFF. DNA for the CDR3: TGTGCCAGCAGGCGGGCGGGAGGGGCCTACAATGAGCAGTTCTTC.

This chain uses TRBV11-1 with TRBJ1-3; 7 nucleotides line up with TRBD1. The CDR3 consists of 16 residues. The germline V gene encodes CDR1 SGHAT and CDR2 FQDESV (reference sequence). The V segment lost 5 bases and the J segment 7 bases; nucleotides outside the gene matches: 14. The DNA of the CDR3 is TGTGCCAGCAGCCCCGATTGGGCCGGGACAGCCAACACCATATATTTT. This encodes CASSPDWAGTANTIYF.